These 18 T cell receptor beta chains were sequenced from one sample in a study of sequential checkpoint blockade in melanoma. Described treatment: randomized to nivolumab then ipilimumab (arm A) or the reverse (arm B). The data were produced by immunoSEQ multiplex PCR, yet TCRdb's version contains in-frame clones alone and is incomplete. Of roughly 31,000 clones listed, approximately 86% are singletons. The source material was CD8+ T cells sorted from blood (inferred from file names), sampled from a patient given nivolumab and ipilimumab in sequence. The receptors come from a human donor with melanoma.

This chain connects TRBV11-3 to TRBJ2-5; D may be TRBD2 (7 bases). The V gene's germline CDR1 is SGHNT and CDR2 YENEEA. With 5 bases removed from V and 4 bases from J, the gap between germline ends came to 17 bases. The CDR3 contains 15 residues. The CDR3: CASSESPGGVETQYF. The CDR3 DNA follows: TGTGCCAGCAGCGAGAGTCCGGGGGGCGTAGAGACCCAGTACTTC.

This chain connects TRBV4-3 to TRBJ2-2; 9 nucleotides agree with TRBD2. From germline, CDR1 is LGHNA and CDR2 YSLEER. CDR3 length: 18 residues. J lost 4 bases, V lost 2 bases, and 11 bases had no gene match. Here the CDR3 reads CASSQQRPAGGSTGELFF. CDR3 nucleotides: TGCGCCAGCAGCCAACAGCGTCCAGCGGGGGGCAGCACCGGGGAGCTGTTTTTT.

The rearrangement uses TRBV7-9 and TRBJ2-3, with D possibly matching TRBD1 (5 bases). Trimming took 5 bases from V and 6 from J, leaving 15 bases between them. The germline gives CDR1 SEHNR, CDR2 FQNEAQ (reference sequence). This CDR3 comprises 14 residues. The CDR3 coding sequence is TGTGCCAGCAGCCCAGGGATGGATGCTGATACGCAGTATTTT. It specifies CASSPGMDADTQYF.

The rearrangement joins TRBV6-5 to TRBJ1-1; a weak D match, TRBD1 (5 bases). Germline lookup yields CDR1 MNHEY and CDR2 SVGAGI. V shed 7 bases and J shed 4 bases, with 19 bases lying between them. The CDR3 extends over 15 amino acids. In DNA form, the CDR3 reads TGTGCCAGCATCACCGGGGGAGGGTTGGGCACTGAAGCTTTCTTT. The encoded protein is CASITGGGLGTEAFF.

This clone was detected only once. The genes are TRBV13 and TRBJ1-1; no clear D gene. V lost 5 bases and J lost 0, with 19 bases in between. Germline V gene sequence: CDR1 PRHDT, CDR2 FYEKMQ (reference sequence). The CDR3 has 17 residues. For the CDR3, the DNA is TGTGCCAGCAGCCACCGCTTAAAATTACAGATGAACACTGAAGCTTTCTTT. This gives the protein CASSHRLKLQMNTEAFF. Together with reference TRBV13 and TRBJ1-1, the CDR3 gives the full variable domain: AAGVIQSPRHLIKEKRETATLKCYPIPRHDTVYWYQQGPGQDPQFLISFYEKMQSDKGSIPDRFSAQQFSDYHSELNMSSLELGDSALYFCASSHRLKLQMNTEAFFGQGTRLTVV.

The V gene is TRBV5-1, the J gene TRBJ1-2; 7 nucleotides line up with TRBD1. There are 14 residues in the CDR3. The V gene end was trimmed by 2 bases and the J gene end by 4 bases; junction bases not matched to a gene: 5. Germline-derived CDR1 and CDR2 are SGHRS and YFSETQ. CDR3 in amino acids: CASSFGQAAYGYTF. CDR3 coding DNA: TGCGCCAGCAGCTTTGGACAGGCCGCCTATGGCTACACCTTC.

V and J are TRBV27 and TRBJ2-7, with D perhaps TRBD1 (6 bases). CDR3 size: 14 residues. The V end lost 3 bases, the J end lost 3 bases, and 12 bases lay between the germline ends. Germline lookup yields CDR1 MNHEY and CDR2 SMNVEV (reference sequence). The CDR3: CASSFQTGLYEQYF. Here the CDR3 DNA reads TGTGCCAGCAGTTTCCAGACAGGACTCTACGAGCAGTACTTC.

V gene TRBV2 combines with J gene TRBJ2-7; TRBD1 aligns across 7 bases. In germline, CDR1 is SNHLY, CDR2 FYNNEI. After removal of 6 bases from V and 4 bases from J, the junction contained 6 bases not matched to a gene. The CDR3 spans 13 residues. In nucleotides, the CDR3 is TGTGCCAGCAGATACAGGGGTTTTTACGAGCAGTACTTC. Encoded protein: CASRYRGFYEQYF.

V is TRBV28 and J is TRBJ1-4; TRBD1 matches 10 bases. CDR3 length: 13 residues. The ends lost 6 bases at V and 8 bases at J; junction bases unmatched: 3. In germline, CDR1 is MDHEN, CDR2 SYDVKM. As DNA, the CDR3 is TGTGCCAGCAGGGGACAGGGGTGGGAAAAACTGTTTTTT. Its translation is CASRGQGWEKLFF.

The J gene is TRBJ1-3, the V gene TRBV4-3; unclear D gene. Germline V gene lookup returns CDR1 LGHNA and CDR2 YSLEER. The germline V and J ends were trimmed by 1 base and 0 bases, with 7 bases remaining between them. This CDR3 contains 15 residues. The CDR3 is CASSQVFSSGNTIYF. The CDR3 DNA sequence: TGCGCCAGCAGCCAAGTATTCAGCTCTGGAAACACCATATATTTT.

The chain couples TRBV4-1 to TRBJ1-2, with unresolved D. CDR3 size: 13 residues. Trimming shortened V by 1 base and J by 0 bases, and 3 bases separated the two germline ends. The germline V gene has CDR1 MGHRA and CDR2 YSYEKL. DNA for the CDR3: TGCGCCAGCAGCCAAGTCTCTAACTATGGCTACACCTTC. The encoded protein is CASSQVSNYGYTF.

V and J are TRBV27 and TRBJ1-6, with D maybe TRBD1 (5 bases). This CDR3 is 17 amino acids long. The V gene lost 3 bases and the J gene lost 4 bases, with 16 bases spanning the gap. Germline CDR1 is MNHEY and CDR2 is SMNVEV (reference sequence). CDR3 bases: TGTGCCAGCAGTTTCGTAACTGGGGGGTCATATAATTCACCCCTCCACTTT. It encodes CASSFVTGGSYNSPLHF.

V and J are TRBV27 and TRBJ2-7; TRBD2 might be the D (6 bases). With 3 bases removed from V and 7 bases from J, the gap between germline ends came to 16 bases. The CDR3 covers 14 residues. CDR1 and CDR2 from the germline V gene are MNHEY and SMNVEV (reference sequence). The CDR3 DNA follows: TGTGCCAGCAGTTTCGGGCGGGGTTTCGAGGAGCAGTACTTC. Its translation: CASSFGRGFEEQYF.

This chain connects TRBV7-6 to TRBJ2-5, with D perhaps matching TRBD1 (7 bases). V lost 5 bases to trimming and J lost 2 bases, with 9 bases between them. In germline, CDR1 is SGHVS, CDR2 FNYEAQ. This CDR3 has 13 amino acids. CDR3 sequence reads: CASSAGGQETQYF. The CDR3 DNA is TGTGCCAGCAGCGCAGGGGGGCAAGAGACCCAGTACTTC.

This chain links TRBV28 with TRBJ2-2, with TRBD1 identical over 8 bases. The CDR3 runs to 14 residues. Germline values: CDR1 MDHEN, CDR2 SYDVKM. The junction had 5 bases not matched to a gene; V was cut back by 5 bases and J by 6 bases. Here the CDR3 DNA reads TGTGCCAGCAGTGAACAGGGGGGTCCCGGGGAGCTGTTTTTT. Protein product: CASSEQGGPGELFF.

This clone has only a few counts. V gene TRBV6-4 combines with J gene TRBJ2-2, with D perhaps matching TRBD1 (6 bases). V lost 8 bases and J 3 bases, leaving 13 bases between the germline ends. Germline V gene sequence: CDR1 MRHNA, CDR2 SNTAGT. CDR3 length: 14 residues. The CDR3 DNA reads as TGTGCCAGCCAACAGGGCCCCGACACCGGGGAGCTGTTTTTT. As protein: CASQQGPDTGELFF.

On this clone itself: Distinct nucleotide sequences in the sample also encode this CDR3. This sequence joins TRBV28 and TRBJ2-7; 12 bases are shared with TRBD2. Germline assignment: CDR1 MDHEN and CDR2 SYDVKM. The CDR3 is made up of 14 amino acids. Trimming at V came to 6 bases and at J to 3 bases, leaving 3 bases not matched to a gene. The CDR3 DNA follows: TGTGCCAGCAGCCCGGGACTAGCGGGCTACGAGCAGTACTTC. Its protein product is CASSPGLAGYEQYF.

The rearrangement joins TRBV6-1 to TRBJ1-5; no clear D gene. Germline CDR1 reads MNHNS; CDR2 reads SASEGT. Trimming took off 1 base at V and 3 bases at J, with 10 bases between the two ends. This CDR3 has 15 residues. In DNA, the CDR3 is TGTGCCAGCAGTGAAGGACGCGGCCACAATCAGCCCCAGCATTTT. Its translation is CASSEGRGHNQPQHF.